This is a list of T cell receptor beta chains from one sample in a study of early T cells in non-severe SARS-CoV-2 infection. Each CDR3 protein gets one entry after TCRdb re-called the 5' RACE reads with MiXCR. Found here are 25,000 to 30,000 distinct CDR3 sequences, 4% to 5.5% of them singletons; the top ten hold 2.6%. Sequencing was done on a sample of whole blood. These receptors all come from an adult who was a healthcare worker with PCR-confirmed SARS-CoV-2 infection or an uninfected control (not recorded which). The CDR3 runs from the conserved cysteine through the conserved F or W. D genes are given only for firm matches. Only some rows state a clone size, as once, few, many or a class for expanded clones.

>TRBD1|TRBJ2-7|TRBV7-9|many|15
TGTGCCAGCAGCCCTGGACAGGGGCACTTCTACGAGCAGTACTTC
CASSPGQGHFYEQYF
>NA|TRBJ2-7|TRBV27|many|15
TGTGCCAGCAGTTTGTGGGCAGGGGGGGACTACGAGCAGTACTTC
CASSLWAGGDYEQYF
>NA|TRBJ2-1|TRBV24-1|NA|16
TGTGCCACTTCGCCGCAGGGGGGGGCGCCCCATGGTGAGCAGTTCTTC
CATSPQGGAPHGEQFF
>NA|TRBJ1-6|TRBV6-5|many|16
TGTGCCAGCAGTTACTCGTGGAACCGGGGGGCTTCACCCCTCCACTTT
CASSYSWNRGASPLHF
>TRBD2|TRBJ2-1|TRBV15|many|16
TGTGCCACCAGCAGAGATCGTCTAGCGGGAGTCAATGAGCAGTTCTTC
CATSRDRLAGVNEQFF
>TRBD2|TRBJ2-1|TRBV5-6|many|16
TGTGCCAGCAGCTCACCGGGACTAGGGACTTACAATGAGCAGTTCTTC
CASSSPGLGTYNEQFF
>TRBD2|TRBJ2-7|TRBV28|NA|17
TGTGCCAGCAGTTCACCGCTTCTAGGCGGGGGGCAGCGCGAGCAGTACTTC
CASSSPLLGGGQREQYF
>TRBD1|TRBJ1-3|TRBV7-9|many|16
TGTGCCAGCAGCTTAGCCGGGACAGGGACTGGAAACACCATATATTTT
CASSLAGTGTGNTIYF
>NA|TRBJ1-2|TRBV20-1|NA|13
TGCAGTGCTAAGGGCCTATGGGACGGAGCCTACACCTTC
CSAKGLWDGAYTF
>TRBD2|TRBJ2-1|TRBV11-2|many|15
TGTGCCAGCAGCTACTCCGGGACTAGGAAAGGGGAGCAGTTCTTC
CASSYSGTRKGEQFF
>NA|TRBJ2-3|TRBV14|many|12
TGTGCCAGCAGCACTAGCACAGATACGCAGTATTTT
CASSTSTDTQYF
>NA|TRBJ1-5|TRBV28|few|18
TGTGCCAGCAGTTTATCTGGGACCGGGGTTCTGGGCAATCAGCCCCAGCATTTT
CASSLSGTGVLGNQPQHF
>TRBD1|TRBJ2-7|TRBV7-9|medium-sized|14
TGTGCCAGCAGCTTGGGGACAGACTCCTGGAAGCAGTACTTC
CASSLGTDSWKQYF
>NA|TRBJ2-6|TRBV11-2|many|14
TGTGCCAGCGGCGCTAGCTCTGGGGCCAACGTCCTGACTTTC
CASGASSGANVLTF
>NA|TRBJ1-2|TRBV5-1|many|15
TGCGCCAGCAGCTTGGGGCAGACCTTAAACTATGGCTACACCTTC
CASSLGQTLNYGYTF
>TRBD1|TRBJ1-4|TRBV10-1|many|15
TGCGCCAGCAGTGCCGGACAGGGGGCTAATGAAAAACTGTTTTTT
CASSAGQGANEKLFF
>NA|TRBJ2-7|TRBV9|many|17
TGTGCCAGCAGCGTATCTCCGGGTCGGGTACCCTCGGAGGAGCAGTACTTC
CASSVSPGRVPSEEQYF
>TRBD2|TRBJ2-1|TRBV20-1|many|16
TGCAGTGCTAGAGTCTCCGGGACTAGCGGGATCAATGAGCAGTTCTTC
CSARVSGTSGINEQFF
>TRBD2|TRBJ2-7|TRBV11-2|many|14
TGTGCCAGCAGCCGGGGACGGGGGGCCTACGAGCAGTACTTC
CASSRGRGAYEQYF
>TRBD2|TRBJ2-1|TRBV19|few|15
TGTGCCAGTAGTATTAGTCTAGCGGGAGGGCATGAGCAGTTCTTC
CASSISLAGGHEQFF
>NA|TRBJ2-7|TRBV20-1|NA|12
TGCAGTGCTAGAGACCAGTCACGCGAGCAGTACTTC
CSARDQSREQYF
>NA|TRBJ1-3|TRBV20-1|NA|14
TGCAGTGCTAGATTCGGGAGCTCTGGAAACACCATATATTTT
CSARFGSSGNTIYF
>TRBD1|TRBJ2-7|TRBV6-5|many|14
TGTGCCAGCAGTTGGGGACAGGGGGGGTACGAGCAGTACTTC
CASSWGQGGYEQYF
>TRBD2|TRBJ2-1|TRBV11-2|once|18
TGTGCCAGCAGCTTACCTTCGGGACTAGCGGACTCCTACAATGAGCAGTTCTTC
CASSLPSGLADSYNEQFF
>TRBD2|TRBJ2-7|TRBV11-2|many|15
TGTGCCAGCAGCTTAAGAGGACTAGCGGCCTACGAGCAGTACTTC
CASSLRGLAAYEQYF
>TRBD2|TRBJ2-1|TRBV3-1|few|17
TGTGCCAGCAGCCAAGTGGGTCTAGCGGGGACTCAAATTGAGCAGTTCTTC
CASSQVGLAGTQIEQFF
>TRBD2|TRBJ2-3|TRBV11-2|few|16
TGTGCCAGCAGCTTCCGACTAGCGGGGGTAGCAGATACGCAGTATTTT
CASSFRLAGVADTQYF
>TRBD1|TRBJ1-1|TRBV29-1|many|13
TGCAGCGTCAAACAGGGGGCGGACGCTGAAGCTTTCTTT
CSVKQGADAEAFF
>NA|TRBJ1-2|TRBV27|NA|14
TGTGCCAGCAGCTCGGTCAGGGACGGCTATGGCTACACCTTC
CASSSVRDGYGYTF
>TRBD1|TRBJ1-4|TRBV5-1|NA|15
TGCGCCAGCAGCCGACAGGGATTGGGAGGGGAAAAACTGTTTTTT
CASSRQGLGGEKLFF
>NA|TRBJ1-6|TRBV7-2|few|16
TGTGCCAGCAGCTCCGGCTGGGGTTCCTATAATTCACCCCTCCACTTT
CASSSGWGSYNSPLHF